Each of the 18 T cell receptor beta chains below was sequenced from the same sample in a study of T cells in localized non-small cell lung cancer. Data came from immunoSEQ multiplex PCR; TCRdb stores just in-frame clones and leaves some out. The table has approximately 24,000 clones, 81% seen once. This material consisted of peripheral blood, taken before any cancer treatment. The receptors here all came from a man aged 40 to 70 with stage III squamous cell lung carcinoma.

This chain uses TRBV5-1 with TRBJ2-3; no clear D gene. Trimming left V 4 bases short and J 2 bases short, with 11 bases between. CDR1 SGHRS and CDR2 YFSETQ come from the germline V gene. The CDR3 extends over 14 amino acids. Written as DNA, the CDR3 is TGCGCCAGCAGCCCAATGGGTTCCACAGATACGCAGTATTTT. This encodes CASSPMGSTDTQYF. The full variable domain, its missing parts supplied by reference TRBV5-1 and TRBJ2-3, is KAGVTQTPRYLIKTRGQQVTLSCSPISGHRSVSWYQQTPGQGLQFLFEYFSETQRNKGNFPGRFSGRQFSNSRSEMNVSTLELGDSALYLCASSPMGSTDTQYFGPGTRLTVL.

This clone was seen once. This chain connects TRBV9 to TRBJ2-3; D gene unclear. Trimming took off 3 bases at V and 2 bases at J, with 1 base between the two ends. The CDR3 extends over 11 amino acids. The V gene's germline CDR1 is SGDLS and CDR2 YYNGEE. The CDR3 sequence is CASSATDTQYF. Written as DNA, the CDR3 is TGTGCCAGCAGCGCCACAGATACGCAGTATTTT. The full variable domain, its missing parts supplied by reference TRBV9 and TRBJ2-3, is DSGVTQTPKHLITATGQRVTLRCSPRSGDLSVYWYQQSLDQGLQFLIQYYNGEERAKGNILERFSAQQFPDLHSELNLSSLELGDSALYFCASSATDTQYFGPGTRLTVL.

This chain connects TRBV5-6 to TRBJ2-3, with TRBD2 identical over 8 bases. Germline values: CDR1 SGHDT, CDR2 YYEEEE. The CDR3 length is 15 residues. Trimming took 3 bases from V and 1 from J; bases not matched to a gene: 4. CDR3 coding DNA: TGTGCCAGCAGCTCGGACGGGGGGGGCACAGATACGCAGTATTTT. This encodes CASSSDGGGTDTQYF.

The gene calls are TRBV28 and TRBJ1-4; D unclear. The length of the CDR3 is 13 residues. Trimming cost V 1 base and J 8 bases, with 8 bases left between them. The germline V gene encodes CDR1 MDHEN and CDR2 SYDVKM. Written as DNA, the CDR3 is TGTGCCAGCAGTTTATTGGGAGGGGAAAAACTGTTTTTT. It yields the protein CASSLLGGEKLFF.

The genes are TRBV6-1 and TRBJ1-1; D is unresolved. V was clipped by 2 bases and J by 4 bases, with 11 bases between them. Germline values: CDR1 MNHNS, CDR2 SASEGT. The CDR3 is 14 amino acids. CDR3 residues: CASSEIGHFTEAFF. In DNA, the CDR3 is TGTGCCAGCAGTGAAATAGGGCATTTCACTGAAGCTTTCTTT.

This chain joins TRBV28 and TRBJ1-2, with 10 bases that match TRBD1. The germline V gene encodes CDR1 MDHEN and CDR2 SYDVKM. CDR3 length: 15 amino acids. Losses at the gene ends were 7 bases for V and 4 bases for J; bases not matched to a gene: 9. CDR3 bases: TGTGCCAGCAACAACGACAGGGGGCAAGGCTATGGCTACACCTTC. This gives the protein CASNNDRGQGYGYTF.

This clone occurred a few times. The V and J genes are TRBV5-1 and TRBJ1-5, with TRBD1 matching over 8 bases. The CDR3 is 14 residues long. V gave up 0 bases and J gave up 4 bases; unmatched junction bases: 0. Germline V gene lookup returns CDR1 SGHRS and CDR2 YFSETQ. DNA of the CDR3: TGCGCCAGCAGCTTGGGGGACAGGAATCAGCCCCAGCATTTT. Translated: CASSLGDRNQPQHF.

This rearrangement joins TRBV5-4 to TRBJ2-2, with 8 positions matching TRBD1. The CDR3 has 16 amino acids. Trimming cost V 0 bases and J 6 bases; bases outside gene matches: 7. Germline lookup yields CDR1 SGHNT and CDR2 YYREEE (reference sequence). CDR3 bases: TGTGCCAGCAGCTTGGCCGGACAGGGAGGCCCCGGGGAGCTGTTTTTT. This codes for CASSLAGQGGPGELFF.

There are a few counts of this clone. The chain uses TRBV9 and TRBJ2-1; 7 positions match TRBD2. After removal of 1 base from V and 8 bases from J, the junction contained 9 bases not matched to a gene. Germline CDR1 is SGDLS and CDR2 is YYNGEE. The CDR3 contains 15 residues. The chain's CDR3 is CASSVSPAGRDEQFF. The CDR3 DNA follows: TGTGCCAGCAGCGTAAGTCCAGCGGGAAGGGATGAGCAGTTCTTC. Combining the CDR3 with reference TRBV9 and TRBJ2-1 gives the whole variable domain DSGVTQTPKHLITATGQRVTLRCSPRSGDLSVYWYQQSLDQGLQFLIQYYNGEERAKGNILERFSAQQFPDLHSELNLSSLELGDSALYFCASSVSPAGRDEQFFGPGTRLTVL.

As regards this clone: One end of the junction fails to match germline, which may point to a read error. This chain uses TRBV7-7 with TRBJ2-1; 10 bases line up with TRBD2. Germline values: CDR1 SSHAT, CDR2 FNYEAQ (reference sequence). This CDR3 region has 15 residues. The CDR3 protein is CASSSSGSGYNEQFF. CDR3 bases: TGTGCTAGCAGCTCTAGCGGGAGTGGCTACAATGAGCAGTTCTTC.

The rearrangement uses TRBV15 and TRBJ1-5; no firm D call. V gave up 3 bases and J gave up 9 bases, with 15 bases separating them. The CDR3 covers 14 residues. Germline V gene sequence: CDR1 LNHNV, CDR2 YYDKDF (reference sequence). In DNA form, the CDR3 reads TGTGCCACCAGCAGTGCCTCGGGATTGACGCCCCAGCATTTT. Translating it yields CATSSASGLTPQHF.

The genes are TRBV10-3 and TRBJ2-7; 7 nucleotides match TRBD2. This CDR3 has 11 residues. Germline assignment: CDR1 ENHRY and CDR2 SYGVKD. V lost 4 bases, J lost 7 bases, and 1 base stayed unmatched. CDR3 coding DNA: TGTGCCATCAGTGGGGGGGGTGAGCAGTACGTC. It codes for CAISGGGEQYV.

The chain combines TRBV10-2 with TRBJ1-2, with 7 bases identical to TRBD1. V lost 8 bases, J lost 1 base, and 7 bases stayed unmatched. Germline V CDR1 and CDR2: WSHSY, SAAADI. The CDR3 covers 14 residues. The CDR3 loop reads CASRQGPNNYGYTF. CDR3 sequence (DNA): TGCGCCAGCCGACAGGGACCGAATAACTATGGCTACACCTTC.

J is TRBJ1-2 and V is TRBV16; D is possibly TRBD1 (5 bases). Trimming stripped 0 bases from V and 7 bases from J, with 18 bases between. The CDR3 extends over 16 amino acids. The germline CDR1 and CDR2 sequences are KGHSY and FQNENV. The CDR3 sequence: CASSQSGGTAGRGYTF. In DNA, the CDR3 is TGTGCCAGCAGCCAATCCGGGGGGACCGCCGGTCGTGGCTACACCTTC. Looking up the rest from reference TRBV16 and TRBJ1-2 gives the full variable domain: GEEVAQTPKHLVRGEGQKAKLYCAPIKGHSYVFWYQQVLKNEFKFLISFQNENVFDETGMPKERFSAKCLPNSPCSLEIQATKLEDSAVYFCASSQSGGTAGRGYTFGSGTRLTVV.

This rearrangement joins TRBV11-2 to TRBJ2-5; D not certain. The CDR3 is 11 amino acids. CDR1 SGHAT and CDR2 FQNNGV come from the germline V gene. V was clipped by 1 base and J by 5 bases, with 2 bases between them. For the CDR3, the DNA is TGTGCCAGCAGCTTAGTCGAGACCCAGTACTTC. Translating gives CASSLVETQYF.

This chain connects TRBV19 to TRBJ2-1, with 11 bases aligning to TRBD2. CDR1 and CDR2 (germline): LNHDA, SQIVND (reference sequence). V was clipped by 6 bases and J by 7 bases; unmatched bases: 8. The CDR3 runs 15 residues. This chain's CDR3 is CASRLAGGEGNEQFF. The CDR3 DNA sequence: TGTGCCAGTAGATTAGCGGGAGGGGAGGGAAATGAGCAGTTCTTC.

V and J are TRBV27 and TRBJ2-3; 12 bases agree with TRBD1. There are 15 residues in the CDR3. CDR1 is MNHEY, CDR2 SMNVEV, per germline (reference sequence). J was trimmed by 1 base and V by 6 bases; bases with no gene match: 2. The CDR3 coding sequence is TGTGCCAGCAGGGGACAGGGGGCGGGCACAGATACGCAGTATTTT. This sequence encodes CASRGQGAGTDTQYF.

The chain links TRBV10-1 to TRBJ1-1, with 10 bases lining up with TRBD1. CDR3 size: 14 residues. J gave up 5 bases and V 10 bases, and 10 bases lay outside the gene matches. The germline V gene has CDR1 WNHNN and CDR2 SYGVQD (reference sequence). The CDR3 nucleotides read TGCGCCACCCGTATCCGGGACAGGGGAACTGAAGCTTTCTTT. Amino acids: CATRIRDRGTEAFF.